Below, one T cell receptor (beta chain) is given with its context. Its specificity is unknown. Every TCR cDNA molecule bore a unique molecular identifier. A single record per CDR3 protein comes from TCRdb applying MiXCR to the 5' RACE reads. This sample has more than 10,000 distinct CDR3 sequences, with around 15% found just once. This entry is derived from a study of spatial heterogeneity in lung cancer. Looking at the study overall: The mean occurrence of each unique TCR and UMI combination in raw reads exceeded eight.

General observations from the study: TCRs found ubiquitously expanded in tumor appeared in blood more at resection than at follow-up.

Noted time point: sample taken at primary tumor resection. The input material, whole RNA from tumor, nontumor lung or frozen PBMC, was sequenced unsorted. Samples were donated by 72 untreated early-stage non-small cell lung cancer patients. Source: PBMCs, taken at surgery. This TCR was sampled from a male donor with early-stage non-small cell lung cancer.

The CDR3 DNA reads as TGCGCCAGCAGAATGGGGGAATACGAGCAGTACTTC. Amino acid sequence: CASRMGEYEQYF. The chain couples TRBV10-2 to TRBJ2-7, with D perhaps being TRBD1 or TRBD2 (5 bases each). Germline CDR1 WSHSY, CDR2 SAAADI. This CDR3 has 12 residues. V was clipped by 6 bases and J by 4 bases, with 10 bases between them.